The T cell receptor beta chain under discussion was sequenced for a study of tumor-infiltrating lymphocytes in primary liver carcinoma. Study-level findings and limits: Just around 8-24% of top clones spanned all five tumor regions. A significantly higher top-250-clone fraction was recorded for tumors than for blood (p = 0.039).

From 20-30 mg of unsorted bulk tissue, DNA and RNA were co-extracted together. Patients were chronically HBV-infected and treatment-naive. TCR beta cDNA was made from 400 to 600 ng total RNA with a constant-region primer. Each TCR beta library was derived from three nested multiplex PCR rounds that employed slightly modified ARM-PCR. Primers for the first two PCR rounds were TRBV1-TRBV30 forward primers and a C-beta reverse primer (around 10 cycles per round). TCRdb reprocessed the multiplex PCR reads via MiXCR and lists one record per CDR3 protein. The sample has roughly 32,000 distinct CDR3 sequences, approximately 73% seen once. V was trimmed by 1 base and J by 2 bases, leaving 9 bases between them. This CDR3 contains 14 residues. This clonotype is medium-sized within its sample. Its antigen is not identified.

The J gene is TRBJ2-7, the V gene TRBV12-3 or TRBV12-4; no clear D gene. The source of this sequence is a man in his forties with primary liver carcinoma and hepatitis B virus infection. The sequenced sample consisted of liver tumor tissue from sampling region 4. Subset described: tumor region T4, right-lateral pole. CDR3: CASSLGGGPYEQYF. The CDR3 DNA sequence: TGTGCCAGCAGTTTAGGGGGTGGGCCCTACGAGCAGTACTTC.